The 13 T cell receptor beta chains reported below all come from one sample, sequenced in a study of neoadjuvant anti-PD-1 for oral cavity cancer. The time point denotes: after neoadjuvant nivolumab, at surgical resection. Clones were read by immunoSEQ multiplex PCR, and TCRdb kept only the in-frame ones, dropping some. The sample has approximately 42,000 clones; about 76% are singletons. Sequencing was performed on PBMCs, taken after nivolumab (anti-PD-1) treatment. The receptors shown here come from a person aged 35-79 years with oral cavity squamous cell carcinoma.

The chain uses TRBV6-5 and TRBJ2-7; 8 bases are shared with TRBD1. This CDR3 is built from 14 residues. V dropped 6 bases and J dropped 5; count of bases not matched to a gene: 9. CDR1 is MNHEY, CDR2 SVGAGI, per germline. CDR3 protein: CASSGKGQGHEQYF. As DNA, the CDR3 is TGTGCCAGCAGCGGAAAAGGACAGGGCCACGAGCAGTACTTC.

This clone was observed a few times. The rearrangement uses TRBV5-4 and TRBJ1-6, with 8 bases identical to TRBD1. The V and J ends lost 4 bases and 6 bases, in that order; junction bases with no gene match: 6. CDR1 is SGHNT, CDR2 YYREEE, per germline (reference sequence). This CDR3 region has 15 residues. This CDR3 reads CASSAGTGSNSPLHF. The CDR3 bases are TGTGCCAGCAGCGCAGGGACAGGATCTAATTCACCCCTCCACTTT. Full variable domain (rest looked up from reference TRBV5-4 and TRBJ1-6): ETGVTQSPTHLIKTRGQQVTLRCSSQSGHNTVSWYQQALGQGPQFIFQYYREEENGRGNFPPRFSGLQFPNYSSELNVNALELDDSALYLCASSAGTGSNSPLHFGNGTRLTVT.

This sequence joins TRBV6-1 and TRBJ2-7; 8 nucleotides agree with TRBD1. The germline V gene encodes CDR1 MNHNS and CDR2 SASEGT. Unmatched junction bases numbered 5, after V lost 1 base and J lost 3 bases. The CDR3 has 15 amino acids. DNA for the CDR3: TGTGCCAGCAGTGAAGATGATACAGGGGGCTACGAGCAGTACTTC. Residues: CASSEDDTGGYEQYF.

This sequence joins TRBV19 and TRBJ1-2; D perhaps matches TRBD1 (6 bases). Germline V gene data show CDR1 as LNHDA and CDR2 as SQIVND (reference sequence). Trimming stripped 9 bases from V and 0 bases from J, with 17 bases between. The CDR3 runs to 15 residues. The CDR3 here is CARKRDTNTNYGYTF. DNA of the CDR3: TGTGCCAGAAAACGGGACACCAACACTAACTATGGCTACACCTTC. Full variable domain (rest looked up from reference TRBV19 and TRBJ1-2): DGGITQSPKYLFRKEGQNVTLSCEQNLNHDAMYWYRQDPGQGLRLIYYSQIVNDFQKGDIAEGYSVSREKKESFPLTVTSAQKNPTAFYLCARKRDTNTNYGYTFGSGTRLTVV.

This clone is a singleton in its sample. CDR3 in DNA: TGTGCCAGCAGCGTCCAACCGGGACTAGCGGGGTTAGAGCAGTTCTTC. Encoded protein: CASSVQPGLAGLEQFF. V is TRBV9 and J is TRBJ2-1; 13 bases line up with TRBD2. Per the germline V gene, CDR1 is SGDLS and CDR2 is YYNGEE. After removal of 2 bases from V and 10 bases from J, the junction contained 9 bases not matched to a gene. The CDR3 consists of 16 residues. Supplemented by reference TRBV9 and TRBJ2-1, the full variable domain reads DSGVTQTPKHLITATGQRVTLRCSPRSGDLSVYWYQQSLDQGLQFLIQYYNGEERAKGNILERFSAQQFPDLHSELNLSSLELGDSALYFCASSVQPGLAGLEQFFGPGTRLTVL.

There are a few counts of this clone. The chain's CDR3 is CASSRTGGAPLHF. In nucleotides, the CDR3 is TGCGCCAGCAGCCGGACGGGCGGAGCACCCCTCCACTTT. V is TRBV5-1 and J is TRBJ1-6; D is unresolved. Germline CDR1 and CDR2: SGHRS and YFSETQ. V lost 4 bases, J lost 11 bases, and 13 bases lay in between. The CDR3 contains 13 residues.

The V call is TRBV4-2, the J call TRBJ2-7; D not certain. V was trimmed by 1 base and J by 2 bases, leaving 9 bases between them. CDR3 length: 14 residues. Germline CDR1 and CDR2: LGHNA and YNFKEQ. The CDR3 DNA sequence: TGTGCCAGCAGCCAAGGCCAGAGTACCTACGAGCAGTACTTC. Its protein product is CASSQGQSTYEQYF.

The chain joins TRBV5-1 to TRBJ1-1, with D possibly TRBD1 on 6 matching bases. Germline-derived CDR1 and CDR2 are SGHRS and YFSETQ. The CDR3 extends over 14 amino acids. Trimming removed 4 bases at V and 0 bases at J, with 10 bases between. The CDR3: CASSGGHLNTEAFF. Here the CDR3 DNA reads TGCGCCAGCAGCGGGGGACATTTGAACACTGAAGCTTTCTTT.

CDR3 protein: CASSPHPGGPNEQYF. DNA for the CDR3: TGTGCCAGCAGCCCCCATCCGGGAGGGCCCAACGAGCAGTACTTC. The chain carries TRBV7-3 and TRBJ2-7; 8 nucleotides align to TRBD2. CDR1 is SGHTA, CDR2 FQGTGA, per germline. J lost 5 bases, V lost 5 bases, and 11 bases had no gene match. There are 15 residues in the CDR3.

V is TRBV2 and J is TRBJ2-7, with D uncertain. Trimming took 7 bases from V and 0 from J, leaving 10 bases between them. Germline CDR1 and CDR2: SNHLY and FYNNEI. The CDR3 consists of 13 residues. CDR3 nucleotides: TGTGCCAGCAAACTCCTTAGCTCCTACGAGCAGTACTTC. Protein: CASKLLSSYEQYF.

This chain uses TRBV5-8 with TRBJ1-5; no clear D. Germline assignment: CDR1 SGHTS and CDR2 YDEGEE. V shed 0 bases and J shed 0 bases, with 7 bases lying between them. CDR3 size: 15 residues. CDR3 nucleotides: TGTGCCAGCAGCTTGGGGGCAATTAGCAATCAGCCCCAGCATTTT. As protein: CASSLGAISNQPQHF.

This clone was observed a few times. The chain is built from TRBV5-1 and TRBJ1-1; no firm D call. This CDR3 has 14 residues. Germline V CDR1 and CDR2: SGHRS, YFSETQ. V lost 0 bases to trimming and J lost 4 bases, with 10 bases between them. The CDR3 here is CASSLVARATEAFF. As DNA, the CDR3 is TGCGCCAGCAGCTTGGTGGCAAGGGCCACTGAAGCTTTCTTT.

This clone occurred a few times. CDR3 nucleotide sequence: TGTGCCAGCAGCTTCATTAGGACAGGGGGACTGTCTGAGACCCAGTACTTC. As protein: CASSFIRTGGLSETQYF. The genes are TRBV5-5 and TRBJ2-5, with 10 nucleotides matching TRBD1. The CDR3 length is 17 residues. V was clipped by 2 bases and J by 5 bases; unmatched bases: 12. Germline CDR1 is SGHKS and CDR2 is YYEKEE (reference sequence). The full variable domain, rest sourced from reference TRBV5-5 and TRBJ2-5, is DAGVTQSPTHLIKTRGQQVTLRCSPISGHKSVSWYQQVLGQGPQFIFQYYEKEERGRGNFPDRFSARQFPNYSSELNVNALLLGDSALYLCASSFIRTGGLSETQYFGPGTRLLVL.